This TCR beta chain emerged from a study of cytomegalovirus exposure and HLA in healthy donors. The overall study: A data release that came early held about 89 million unique TCRs from HLA-typed donors. Across 350 to 500 genotyped donors, 81% landed in the Caucasian-associated ancestry cluster.

Note on this clone: The antigen remains undetermined.

Study-level results: Further analysis was carried out later, and it showed several of the most significant clusters appearing linked to common viral pathogens. A classifier reportedly called cytomegalovirus status with high sensitivity and specificity.

The PCR employed 60 Vbeta primers together with 13 Jbeta primers. The assay was immunoSEQ multiplex PCR, and TCRdb's table has in-frame clones only and misses some. The sample yields over 85,000 clones, 60% to 80% seen once. CDR3 length: 18 amino acids. Germline V CDR1 and CDR2: SGHTS, YDEGEE. V lost 1 base, J lost 5 bases, and 14 bases stayed unmatched. The TCR comes from a woman aged 40-49 years in good health and CMV-seronegative. Sequencing was performed on PBMCs. The chain combines TRBV5-8 with TRBJ2-1, with 8 positions matching TRBD2. CDR3 DNA sequence: TGTGCCAGCAGCTTGTATCGTTTCCTCGGGGGGGCGGACAATGAGCAGTTCTTC. As protein: CASSLYRFLGGADNEQFF. Full variable domain (rest looked up from reference TRBV5-8 and TRBJ2-1): EAGVTQSPTHLIKTRGQQATLRCSPISGHTSVYWYQQALGLGLQFLLWYDEGEERNRGNFPPRFSGRQFPNYSSELNVNALELEDSALYLCASSLYRFLGGADNEQFFGPGTRLTVL.